This TCR beta chain originates from a study of cytomegalovirus exposure and HLA in healthy donors. Study outcomes and limitations: The tendency of first-cohort TCR clusters to co-occur in the 120 or so validation repertoires emerged from a later analysis. Diagnosis of cytomegalovirus status made by the classifier reportedly showed high specificity and sensitivity.

The validation cohort, a group of over a hundred subjects, included the donors and was separate from the approximately 650-subject first cohort. Details on this clone: The antigen remains unidentified.

Sequencing used immunoSEQ multiplex PCR; TCRdb keeps in-frame clones, though not all of them. The sample contains roughly 120,000 clones, approximately 88% of which appear only once. In germline, CDR1 is LNHDA, CDR2 SQIVND (reference sequence). Between the trimmed V and J ends, which lost 8 bases and 5 bases, there was a span of 18 bases. This CDR3 region has 14 residues. Sequenced: PBMCs. The receptor comes from a man between 18 and 35 years old in good health and CMV-seronegative. The J gene is TRBJ1-1, the V gene TRBV19; a weak D match, TRBD1 (5 bases). The CDR3 region has the DNA TGTGCCAGTTCCCCGACCCAACAGGCAACTGAAGCTTTCTTT. This translates into CASSPTQQATEAFF.